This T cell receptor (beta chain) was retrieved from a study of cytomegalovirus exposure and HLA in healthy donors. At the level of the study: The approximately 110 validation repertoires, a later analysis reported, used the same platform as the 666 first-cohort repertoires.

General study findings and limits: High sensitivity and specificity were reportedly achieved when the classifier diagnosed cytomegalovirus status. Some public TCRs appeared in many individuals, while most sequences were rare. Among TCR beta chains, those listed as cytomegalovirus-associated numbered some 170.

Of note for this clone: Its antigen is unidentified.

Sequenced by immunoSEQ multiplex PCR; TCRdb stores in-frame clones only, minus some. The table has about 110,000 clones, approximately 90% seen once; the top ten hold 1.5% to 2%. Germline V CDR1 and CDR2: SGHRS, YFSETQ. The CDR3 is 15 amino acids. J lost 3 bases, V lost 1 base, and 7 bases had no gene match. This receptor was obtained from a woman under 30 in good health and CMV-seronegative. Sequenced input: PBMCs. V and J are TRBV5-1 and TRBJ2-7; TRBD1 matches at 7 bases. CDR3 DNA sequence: TGCGCCAGCAGCTTGAGTGAGGGGGCGCTCTACGAGCAGTACTTC. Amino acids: CASSLSEGALYEQYF.